This TCR beta chain was recovered during a study of shared clonotypes between healthy human individuals. Repertoires were generated with immunoSEQ multiplex PCR, while TCRdb's copy carries only in-frame clones and drops some. This table holds about 2 million clones, about 95% found once. Terminally differentiated effector memory CD45RA+ cells were excluded by CCR7 positive selection of CD45RO-negative cells. Germline CDR1 is SGHRS and CDR2 is YFSETQ. J gave up 2 bases and V 3 bases, and 6 bases lay outside the gene matches. The length of the CDR3 is 16 residues. The rearrangement links TRBV5-1 to TRBJ2-3, with 10 bases fitting TRBD2. This sequence originates from a man in his late teens or twenties in good health. Sequencing was carried out using naive CD8+ T cells sorted from blood. In DNA form, the CDR3 reads TGCGCCAGCAGCTCGGCAGCGGGAGGGATCACAGATACGCAGTATTTT. Protein: CASSSAAGGITDTQYF.